These 26 T cell receptor beta chains were sequenced from one sample in a study of graft-versus-host responses after intestinal transplantation. Once graft tissue had been processed, intraepithelial and lamina propria lymphocytes were released. Repertoires were generated with immunoSEQ multiplex PCR, while TCRdb's copy carries only in-frame clones and drops some. The sample holds 12,000 or so clones, about 70% seen once. The sample in question was ileum tissue, obtained more than 140 days after intestinal transplantation. These receptors were collected from a human patient who received an intestinal transplant, so some T cells may come from the graft donor.

V is TRBV6-4 and J is TRBJ2-2, with TRBD2 identical over 9 bases. Germline V CDR1 and CDR2: MRHNA, SNTAGT. CDR3 length equals 16 residues. J lost 3 bases, V lost 2 bases, and 4 bases had no gene match. This CDR3 reads CASSDVASGDTGELFF. CDR3 in DNA: TGTGCCAGCAGTGACGTGGCTAGCGGGGACACCGGGGAGCTGTTTTTT.

The rearrangement uses TRBV6-1 and TRBJ1-5; D uncertain. The CDR3 length is 16 residues. V was shortened by 3 bases and J by 5 bases, with 17 bases between the two germline ends. CDR1 and CDR2 from the germline V gene are MNHNS and SASEGT. The CDR3 sequence is CASSDEGTEAYQPQHF. CDR3 DNA sequence: TGTGCCAGCAGTGATGAGGGCACGGAGGCCTATCAGCCCCAGCATTTT.

The V call is TRBV4-3, the J call TRBJ2-5; 8 nucleotides align to TRBD2. Matching the DNA end better, TRBJ2-7 makes the J call doubtful. There are 15 residues in the CDR3. Germline V gene data show CDR1 as LGHNA and CDR2 as YSLEER. The CDR3 here is CASSHGGGIGYEQYF. In DNA, the CDR3 is TGCGCCAGCAGCCACGGGGGGGGCATCGGTTACGAGCAGTACTTC.

The chain combines TRBV11-1 with TRBJ2-1; 7 bases line up with TRBD2. In germline, CDR1 is SGHAT, CDR2 FQDESV (reference sequence). This CDR3 has 15 residues. V gave up 2 bases and J gave up 4 bases; unmatched junction bases: 5. CDR3 loop: CASSLSGGGYNEQFF. The DNA for the CDR3 is TGTGCCAGCAGCTTATCCGGGGGAGGGTACAATGAGCAGTTCTTC.

The chain employs TRBV11-3 and TRBJ2-5; D may be TRBD1 (5 bases). V was trimmed by 5 bases and J by 10 bases, leaving 20 bases between them. Germline V gives CDR1 SGHNT, CDR2 YENEEA. This CDR3 spans 14 amino acids. The CDR3 loop reads CASSVGQPASGQYF. CDR3 coding DNA: TGTGCCAGCAGCGTAGGACAACCAGCATCTGGCCAGTACTTC.

By sample share, this clone is large. The gene calls are TRBV15 and TRBJ2-2, with D possibly being TRBD1 (6 bases). Per the germline V gene, CDR1 is LNHNV and CDR2 is YYDKDF (reference sequence). The CDR3 extends over 16 amino acids. V dropped 0 bases and J dropped 5 bases, with 13 bases sitting between them. CDR3 bases: TGTGCCACCAGCAGAGATCCGACAGGAAGAACCGGGGAGCTGTTTTTT. Amino acids: CATSRDPTGRTGELFF.

The rearrangement uses TRBV10-3 and TRBJ2-2; D unclear. The CDR3 is 17 amino acids. Germline-derived CDR1 and CDR2 are ENHRY and SYGVKD. V lost 4 bases to trimming and J lost 6 bases, with 21 bases between them. CDR3 protein: CAISVARRLLIAGELFF. For the CDR3, the DNA is TGTGCCATCAGTGTGGCTAGAAGACTTTTAATCGCCGGGGAGCTGTTTTTT.

The rearrangement joins TRBV7-9 to TRBJ1-5; the D gene is possibly TRBD1 (5 bases). The CDR3 is 17 amino acids. Germline V gives CDR1 SEHNR, CDR2 FQNEAQ (reference sequence). V dropped 11 bases and J dropped 0 bases, with 23 bases sitting between them. The CDR3 nucleotides are TGTGCCGTTGGGGGTCCAGGGACTTCATATAGCAATCAGCCCCAGCATTTT. It specifies CAVGGPGTSYSNQPQHF.

The V and J genes are TRBV19 and TRBJ1-2; 7 nucleotides line up with TRBD1. The CDR3 has 13 amino acids. From germline, CDR1 is LNHDA and CDR2 SQIVND (reference sequence). After removal of 9 bases from V and 5 bases from J, the junction contained 9 bases not matched to a gene. The CDR3 reads CASRQGPSYGYTF. The CDR3 DNA sequence: TGTGCCAGCCGACAGGGACCTTCGTATGGCTACACCTTC.

The J gene is TRBJ2-7, the V gene TRBV5-4; 8 bases are shared with TRBD1. Germline CDR1 is SGHNT and CDR2 is YYREEE (reference sequence). The J segment lost 3 bases and the V segment lost 3 bases, leaving 8 bases of the junction unmatched. CDR3 size: 15 residues. The CDR3 spells CASSSTGTGGYEQYF. CDR3 nucleotide sequence: TGTGCCAGCAGCTCAACCGGGACAGGAGGCTACGAGCAGTACTTC.

This chain connects TRBV4-1 to TRBJ2-2; unclear D gene. This CDR3 comprises 15 residues. CDR1 MGHRA and CDR2 YSYEKL come from the germline V gene. The V and J ends lost 1 base and 2 bases respectively, with 8 bases between them. The CDR3 nucleotides are TGCGCCAGCAGCCAAGGTCCAGATAACACCGGGGAGCTGTTTTTT. Translation: CASSQGPDNTGELFF.

The V call is TRBV4-1, the J call TRBJ2-7; 9 nucleotides agree with TRBD1. This CDR3 contains 17 residues. Looked up from germline, CDR1 is MGHRA and CDR2 is YSYEKL. J was trimmed by 2 bases and V by 1 base; bases with no gene match: 9. The DNA of the CDR3 is TGCGCCAGCAGCCAAGCGACCCCGGGACAGGGAACCTACGAGCAGTACTTC. Its translation: CASSQATPGQGTYEQYF.

Points on this clone: The identical CDR3 is also encoded by other nucleotide sequences in the sample. V is TRBV6-5 and J is TRBJ2-7; TRBD2 aligns across 11 bases. The CDR3 covers 16 residues. J gave up 2 bases and V 2 bases, and 5 bases lay outside the gene matches. Germline-derived CDR1 and CDR2 are MNHEY and SVGAGI. CDR3 nucleotides: TGTGCCAGCAGTTACCAGGGGACTAGCGGACCCTACGAGCAGTACTTC. Protein product: CASSYQGTSGPYEQYF.

The rearrangement uses TRBV27 and TRBJ2-1, with TRBD2 matching over 8 bases. The CDR3 is 15 residues long. The J segment lost 7 bases and the V segment lost 4 bases, leaving 9 bases of the junction unmatched. CDR1 and CDR2 (germline): MNHEY, SMNVEV (reference sequence). CDR3 sequence (DNA): TGTGCCAGCAGTTGCGGGACTAGAATCAAGAATGAGCAGTTCTTC. Translation: CASSCGTRIKNEQFF.

This clone was found once. V usage is TRBV6-5 and J usage is TRBJ1-2, with no clear D. V shed 4 bases and J shed 8 bases, with 23 bases lying between them. The CDR3 contains 16 residues. Germline V gene data show CDR1 as MNHEY and CDR2 as SVGAGI. CDR3 nucleotides: TGTGCCAGCAGTTCCCTCCCGACCGGGAGTCTGGAGGGCTACACCTTC. As protein: CASSSLPTGSLEGYTF.

The rearrangement links TRBV7-8 to TRBJ2-7; the D is unclear. Trimming stripped 4 bases from V and 3 bases from J, with 10 bases between. Germline V gives CDR1 SGHVS, CDR2 FQNEAQ. CDR3 length: 13 amino acids. The CDR3 coding sequence is TGTGCCAGCAGCTCAGCCTGGCTCTACGAGCAGTACTTC. Translating it yields CASSSAWLYEQYF.

This clone was counted between two and nine times. V gene TRBV2 combines with J gene TRBJ2-5; 9 bases map to TRBD2. This CDR3 is built from 15 residues. The germline gives CDR1 SNHLY, CDR2 FYNNEI. J lost 5 bases, V lost 6 bases, and 10 bases had no gene match. The CDR3 region has the DNA TGTGCCAGCAGGAAGACCGGGACTAGCCGGGAGACCCAGTACTTC. It specifies CASRKTGTSRETQYF.

V usage is TRBV5-5 and J usage is TRBJ1-5, with 7 positions matching TRBD1. The CDR3 loop spans 16 amino acids. V was pared by 4 bases and J by 7 bases, with 14 bases of the junction left unmatched. CDR1 and CDR2 from the germline V gene are SGHKS and YYEKEE (reference sequence). The CDR3 protein is CASSPLWTGTVQPQHF. CDR3 nucleotides: TGTGCCAGCAGCCCCCTCTGGACAGGAACGGTGCAGCCCCAGCATTTT.

Concerning this clone itself: A read error may account for a junction end that differs from germline. The chain employs TRBV11-3 and TRBJ2-2; D is unclear. The CDR3 has 15 amino acids. The germline CDR1 and CDR2 sequences are SGHNT and YENEEA. CDR3 amino acids: CANSFGVVGTGELFF. CDR3 in DNA: TGTGCCAACAGCTTTGGAGTCGTTGGGACCGGGGAGCTGTTTTTT.

J is TRBJ1-2 and V is TRBV27; no firm D call. Trimming took 5 bases from V and 2 from J, leaving 12 bases between them. The CDR3 runs to 14 residues. Germline V gene data show CDR1 as MNHEY and CDR2 as SMNVEV (reference sequence). CDR3 bases: TGTGCCAGCAGTCCCCAGGATAGGAACTATGGCTACACCTTC. This translates into CASSPQDRNYGYTF.

The chain has TRBV5-1 and TRBJ2-3, with a possible D match to TRBD1 (6 bases). The V gene lost 4 bases and the J gene lost 2 bases, with 20 bases spanning the gap. The CDR3 is made up of 17 amino acids. Per germline, CDR1 SGHRS and CDR2 YFSETQ. The CDR3 nucleotides read TGCGCCAGCAGCCCACCATTGACAGGACCCTACACAGATACGCAGTATTTT. As protein: CASSPPLTGPYTDTQYF.

This chain connects TRBV5-4 to TRBJ1-1; D is unclear. From germline, CDR1 is SGHNT and CDR2 YYREEE (reference sequence). Trimming stripped 4 bases from V and 0 bases from J, with 7 bases between. The CDR3 contains 13 residues. Written as DNA, the CDR3 is TGTGCCAGCAGCCTCGTTTTGAACACTGAAGCTTTCTTT. This encodes CASSLVLNTEAFF.

This clone has just one count. The V gene is TRBV2, the J gene TRBJ2-1; possibly TRBD2 for D (5 bases). V shed 7 bases and J shed 6 bases, with 10 bases lying between them. Germline V CDR1 and CDR2: SNHLY, FYNNEI. CDR3 length: 12 amino acids. This chain's CDR3 is CASMGRGNEQFF. The CDR3 DNA reads as TGTGCCAGCATGGGTCGGGGCAATGAGCAGTTCTTC.

The V and J genes are TRBV29-1 and TRBJ2-7; tentatively, D is TRBD1 (6 bases). CDR3 length: 12 residues. Germline CDR1 is SQVTM and CDR2 is ANQGSEA. V was cut by 6 bases and J by 0 bases, with 9 bases left in between. The CDR3 is CSVGHHSYEQYF. CDR3 nucleotides: TGCAGCGTGGGACACCACTCCTACGAGCAGTACTTC.

The gene calls are TRBV11-2 and TRBJ1-1; D gene uncertain. The CDR3 totals 15 residues. Trimming removed 5 bases at V and 5 bases at J, with 18 bases between. Germline V lookup: CDR1 SGHAT, CDR2 FQNNGV. The chain's CDR3 is CASSPMRGKVTEAFF. The CDR3 coding sequence is TGTGCCAGCAGCCCAATGCGGGGTAAAGTTACTGAAGCTTTCTTT. Together with reference TRBV11-2 and TRBJ1-1, the CDR3 gives the full variable domain: EAGVAQSPRYKIIEKRQSVAFWCNPISGHATLYWYQQILGQGPKLLIQFQNNGVVDDSQLPKDRFSAERLKGVDSTLKIQPAKLEDSAVYLCASSPMRGKVTEAFFGQGTRLTVV.

This clone showed up just once. V usage is TRBV19 and J usage is TRBJ2-7; TRBD1 aligns across 8 bases. The CDR3 contains 19 residues. J lost 3 bases, V lost 4 bases, and 20 bases had no gene match. Germline V gene sequence: CDR1 LNHDA, CDR2 SQIVND (reference sequence). CDR3 sequence (DNA): TGTGCCAGTAGTACGCCCCGGGACAGGCGAGCTCAAGGCCACTACGAGCAGTACTTC. Its protein product is CASSTPRDRRAQGHYEQYF.